This TCR beta chain was identified during a study of blood T cell repertoires in COVID-19. Whole-study context: Acute and convalescent COVID-19 specimens originated in the United States, Italy and Spain.

Profiled with immunoSEQ multiplex PCR; TCRdb holds only in-frame clones, not every one. The sample shows around 60,000 clones, about two thirds of them seen only once. Seattle's cohort entered during active infection and was followed longitudinally. This CDR3 is 16 amino acids long. Germline values: CDR1 SGDLS, CDR2 YYNGEE. V gave up 4 bases and J gave up 4 bases; unmatched junction bases: 11. The genes are TRBV9 and TRBJ2-3; TRBD1 aligns across 8 bases. The source of this sequence is a woman in her sixties or seventies with COVID-19, enrolled during active disease. Specimen: peripheral blood. This chain's CDR3 is CASSTTGARGADTQYF. The CDR3 DNA reads TGTGCCAGCAGCACGACAGGGGCTAGGGGGGCAGATACGCAGTATTTT.